The source of this TCR beta chain is a study of blood T cells in healthy people across ages. Study-wide points: In these data, TCR beta diversity tracked strongly with naive T cell percentage.

CDR1 is ENHRY, CDR2 SYGVKD, per germline. V lost 8 bases and J lost 1, with 16 bases in between. CDR3 size: 15 residues. Russia was home to the donors, healthy Caucasian individuals aged about 6 to 90. A second 7 to 11 cycle PCR used barcoded and J-beta primers. TCRdb ran MiXCR on the 5' RACE reads and lists one entry per CDR3 protein. Here the sample spans around 600,000 distinct CDR3 sequences, 40% to 55% being singletons. As for this clonotype: What it binds is unknown.

This clonotype originated in a man older than 75 in good health. Sequencing was carried out using blood. The V gene is TRBV10-3, the J gene TRBJ2-3, with a possible D match to TRBD2 (6 bases). The CDR3 sequence: CAIVRRADGTDTQYF. Here the CDR3 DNA reads TGTGCCATCGTGCGGAGGGCGGACGGCACAGATACGCAGTATTTT.